This T cell receptor beta chain is drawn from a study of Ad26.COV2.S vaccination and SARS-CoV-2 variants. Study summary: Administration of Ad26.COV2.S was intramuscular, either once or twice 56 days apart.

The repertoire was sequenced with immunoSEQ multiplex PCR; TCRdb's copy has only in-frame clones and lacks some. The repertoire includes under 600,000 clones, around 89% of them detected once, and approximately 1.7% sits in the top ten. Trimming removed 7 bases from V and 3 bases from J, with 15 bases in between. The CDR3 consists of 13 residues. Germline CDR1 SQVTM, CDR2 ANQGSEA. Treatment of the sample: around 19 received Ad26.COV2.S at low or high dose, single or two shots; 5 received placebo; per-sample allocation not given. Following the first vaccine or placebo injection, samples were taken on day 63. Based in Boston, the donor was an adult of 18-55 years. Turning to this clone: Its antigen is not identified.

Points from the study as a whole: Reportedly, spike-specific CD8+ and CD4+ T cell responses achieved substantial breadth once vaccination had taken place.

This chain connects TRBV29-1 to TRBJ1-1; a possible D gene is TRBD1 (5 bases). The sample here was peripheral blood, taken in a trial of Ad26.COV2.S vaccine versus placebo. This sequence originates from a person between 18 and 59 years old who received the Ad26.COV2.S COVID-19 vaccine or a placebo. The CDR3 nucleotides are TGCAGCGCTCGGGGACTCTCTTACACTGAAGCTTTCTTT. Its translation is CSARGLSYTEAFF.